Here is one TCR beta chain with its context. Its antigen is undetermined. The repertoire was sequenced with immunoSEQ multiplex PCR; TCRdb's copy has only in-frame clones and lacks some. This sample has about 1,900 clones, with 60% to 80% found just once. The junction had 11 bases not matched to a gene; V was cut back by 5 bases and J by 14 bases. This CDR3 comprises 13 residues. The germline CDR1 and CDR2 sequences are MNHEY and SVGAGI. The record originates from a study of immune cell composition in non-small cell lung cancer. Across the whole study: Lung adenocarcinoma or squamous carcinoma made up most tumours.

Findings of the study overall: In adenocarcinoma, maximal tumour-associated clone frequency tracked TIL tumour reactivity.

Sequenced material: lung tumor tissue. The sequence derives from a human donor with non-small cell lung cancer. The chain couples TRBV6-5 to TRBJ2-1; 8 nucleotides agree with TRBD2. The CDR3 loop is CASSIGLAAPEFF. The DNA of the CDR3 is TGTGCCAGCAGTATAGGACTAGCAGCCCCCGAGTTCTTC.